One sample yielded the 28 T cell receptor beta chains listed below, sequenced in a study of T cells in Graves' hyperthyroidism and ophthalmopathy. TCR beta CDR3 regions were amplified from RNA transcripts. Primed by the HTBI set, a first-round RT-PCR was run on the TCR CDR3. One entry per CDR3 protein, called by TCRdb with MiXCR from the multiplex PCR reads. The table shows fewer than 450,000 distinct CDR3 sequences, with about 15% occurring only once. The sequenced material came from blood. The source of these receptors is a woman aged 25 to 39 with Graves' hyperthyroidism that later progressed to Graves' ophthalmopathy.

There are a few counts of this clonotype. The chain joins TRBV28 to TRBJ1-2; unclear D gene. The CDR3 is 11 amino acids. V lost 6 bases and J lost 6, with 8 bases in between. The germline V gene encodes CDR1 MDHEN and CDR2 SYDVKM. CDR3 coding DNA: TGTGCCAGCAGATTCTGGAATGGCTACACCTTC. Translating it yields CASRFWNGYTF.

In its sample, this clonotype was seen many times. The chain is built from TRBV5-1 and TRBJ2-2, with unresolved D. The CDR3 runs to 14 residues. Trimming stripped 1 base from V and 3 bases from J, with 7 bases between. The germline V gene has CDR1 SGHRS and CDR2 YFSETQ. The CDR3 loop is CASSLTSDTGELFF. In nucleotides, the CDR3 is TGCGCCAGCAGCTTGACGAGTGACACCGGGGAGCTGTTTTTT.

CDR3 coding DNA: TGCAGTGCTAGACAGGGGGCCACTGAAGCTTTCTTT. It yields the protein CSARQGATEAFF. V is TRBV20-1 and J is TRBJ1-1, with 8 bases matching TRBD1. The V segment lost 2 bases and the J segment 4 bases; nucleotides outside the gene matches: 0. The length of the CDR3 is 12 residues. Germline V gives CDR1 DFQATT, CDR2 SNEGSKA (reference sequence).

This clonotype was counted ten times or more. This chain's CDR3 is CASSRLQGRGTGELFF. The DNA of the CDR3 is TGTGCCAGCAGCCGTTTACAGGGACGTGGCACCGGGGAGCTGTTTTTT. This chain uses TRBV28 with TRBJ2-2, with D tentatively TRBD1 (6 bases). The CDR3 sequence is 16 residues long. Deletions cut 6 bases from V and 4 bases from J, with 18 bases between. Per the germline V gene, CDR1 is MDHEN and CDR2 is SYDVKM.

This clonotype was counted only a few times. V gene TRBV19 combines with J gene TRBJ1-5; tentatively, D is TRBD1 (5 bases). The CDR3 length is 14 residues. V shed 2 bases and J shed 5 bases, with 10 bases lying between them. Looked up from germline, CDR1 is LNHDA and CDR2 is SQIVND (reference sequence). The CDR3 coding sequence is TGTGCCAGTAGTATACAGGGTCTAGATCAGCCCCAGCATTTT. Its protein product is CASSIQGLDQPQHF.

This clonotype showed up many times. CDR3 amino acids: CASSALAGSYNEQFF. The CDR3, as DNA: TGTGCCAGCAGTGCCCTAGCGGGGTCCTACAATGAGCAGTTCTTC. V and J are TRBV28 and TRBJ2-1; 9 positions match TRBD2. Germline values: CDR1 MDHEN, CDR2 SYDVKM. Trimming removed 5 bases from V and 1 base from J; junction bases left unmatched: 3. This CDR3 is 15 amino acids long. The variable domain in full, completed from reference TRBV28 and TRBJ2-1, reads DVKVTQSSRYLVKRTGEKVFLECVQDMDHENMFWYRQDPGLGLRLIYFSYDVKMKEKGDIPEGYSVSREKKERFSLILESASTNQTSMYLCASSALAGSYNEQFFGPGTRLTVL.

Points on this clonotype: A much larger clone sits a single nucleotide away, making a read error possible. The chain uses TRBV3-1 and TRBJ2-3; weak D call: TRBD1 (5 bases). V lost 10 bases and J lost 5, with 16 bases in between. This CDR3 is 13 amino acids long. Germline CDR1 is LGHDT and CDR2 is YNNKEL (reference sequence). The CDR3 DNA follows: TGTGCCATGGGGCCCGGCCTAGGAGATACGCAGTATTTT. This encodes CAMGPGLGDTQYF.

This clonotype was counted ten times or more. The chain uses TRBV28 and TRBJ1-2, with D uncertain. Trimming left V 3 bases short and J 2 bases short, with 13 bases between. Germline loops: CDR1 MDHEN, CDR2 SYDVKM. The CDR3 runs to 15 residues. DNA of the CDR3: TGTGCCAGCAGTTTGGTTCCGGGAGGGAACTATGGCTACACCTTC. Its protein product is CASSLVPGGNYGYTF.

With regard to this clonotype: A much larger clone is a single base away; this may be a read error. J is TRBJ2-3 and V is TRBV5-1; D possibly corresponds to TRBD2 (5 bases). The CDR3 loop spans 16 amino acids. Per germline, CDR1 SGHRS and CDR2 YFSETQ. CDR3 region: CVSSLALAQSTDTQYF. The CDR3 DNA follows: TGCGTCAGCAGCTTGGCCTTAGCGCAAAGCACAGATACGCAGTATTTT.

This clonotype was picked up many times. CDR3 region: CASSLEWTGPSWNEQFF. CDR3 in DNA: TGTGCCAGCAGCTTAGAATGGACAGGGCCCTCTTGGAATGAGCAGTTCTTC. This chain connects TRBV7-8 to TRBJ2-1; 8 nucleotides align to TRBD1. Trimming removed 1 base from V and 7 bases from J; junction bases left unmatched: 12. The CDR3 runs 17 residues. CDR1 and CDR2 from the germline V gene are SGHVS and FQNEAQ.

This clonotype appeared many times. This chain connects TRBV2 to TRBJ1-2; D unresolved. V lost 1 base, J lost 4 bases, and 7 bases lay in between. Germline CDR1 SNHLY, CDR2 FYNNEI. The CDR3 spans 13 residues. The CDR3 nucleotides are TGTGCCAGCAGTGAAGATAACGGCTATGGCTACACCTTC. The encoded protein is CASSEDNGYGYTF.

This chain joins TRBV5-1 and TRBJ2-2, with 7 positions matching TRBD2. Germline values: CDR1 SGHRS, CDR2 YFSETQ. This CDR3 contains 16 residues. V gave up 4 bases and J gave up 6 bases; unmatched junction bases: 12. The CDR3 nucleotides are TGCGCCAGCAGCCTCGAGGTGGGGGGGTTCGCCGGGGAGCTGTTTTTT. This gives the protein CASSLEVGGFAGELFF.

This clonotype was observed a handful of times. In DNA form, the CDR3 reads TGTGCCAGCAGTGCAGGGCGGAATAATTCACCCCTCCACTTT. Encoded protein: CASSAGRNNSPLHF. The gene calls are TRBV6-1 and TRBJ1-6, with a tentative D call TRBD1 (5 bases). The germline CDR1 and CDR2 sequences are MNHNS and SASEGT. The length of the CDR3 is 14 residues. The V gene lost 4 bases and the J gene lost 5 bases, with 9 bases spanning the gap.

The gene calls are TRBV20-1 and TRBJ2-2; possible D gene TRBD1, 5 bases. The V gene lost 3 bases and the J gene lost 6 bases, with 14 bases spanning the gap. CDR3 length: 14 residues. Germline lookup yields CDR1 DFQATT and CDR2 SNEGSKA (reference sequence). For the CDR3, the DNA is TGCAGTGCTAGTCTCCAGGGAAGAGCCGGGGAGCTGTTTTTT. It translates to CSASLQGRAGELFF.

This clonotype was detected a few times. The rearrangement joins TRBV6-1 to TRBJ2-7; D is uncertain. This CDR3 contains 12 residues. The germline CDR1 and CDR2 sequences are MNHNS and SASEGT. Trimming stripped 2 bases from V and 7 bases from J, with 9 bases between. CDR3 residues: CASSEMLVEQYF. CDR3 DNA sequence: TGTGCCAGCAGTGAAATGTTGGTAGAGCAGTACTTC.

At least ten counts were recorded for this clonotype. The CDR3 protein is CASRVIQETQYF. The CDR3 DNA follows: TGTGCCAGCAGAGTGATCCAAGAGACCCAGTACTTC. The chain is built from TRBV2 and TRBJ2-5; D gene unclear. Trimming left V 6 bases short and J 1 base short, with 6 bases between. The CDR3 sequence is 12 residues long. The germline V gene encodes CDR1 SNHLY and CDR2 FYNNEI.

The chain employs TRBV12-3 or TRBV12-4 and TRBJ2-2; no definite D call. CDR3 length: 15 residues. The V gene lost 3 bases and the J gene lost 0 bases, with 8 bases spanning the gap. The CDR3 here is CASSLSISNTGELFF. Here the CDR3 DNA reads TGTGCCAGCAGTTTGAGCATCTCGAACACCGGGGAGCTGTTTTTT.

This clonotype was counted a few times. This chain links TRBV4-1 with TRBJ2-1; D may be TRBD2 (6 bases). V lost 1 base and J lost 7, with 14 bases in between. CDR1 and CDR2 (germline): MGHRA, YSYEKL. This CDR3 has 15 residues. This CDR3 is CASSQGRTTPNEQFF. In nucleotides, the CDR3 is TGCGCCAGCAGCCAAGGAAGGACTACGCCTAATGAGCAGTTCTTC.

This clonotype was observed at least ten times. V usage is TRBV18 and J usage is TRBJ2-5; 9 bases fit TRBD2. CDR1 is KGHSH and CDR2 is LQKENI in the germline V gene. The CDR3 consists of 16 residues. Trimming cost V 1 base and J 1 base; bases outside gene matches: 4. The CDR3: CASSPLSGSSQETQYF. The CDR3, as DNA: TGTGCCAGCTCACCACTTAGCGGGAGCAGCCAAGAGACCCAGTACTTC.

V gene TRBV20-1 combines with J gene TRBJ2-6; D might be TRBD2 (6 bases). The CDR3 runs to 18 residues. CDR1 and CDR2 (germline): DFQATT, SNEGSKA (reference sequence). The ends were cut back, 5 bases at V and 3 bases at J, with 23 bases in the middle. The CDR3 here is CSALRQTGGYFGANVLTF. The CDR3 DNA follows: TGCAGTGCTCTGCGCCAAACTGGGGGGTATTTTGGGGCCAACGTCCTGACTTTC.

V and J are TRBV15 and TRBJ2-5; TRBD2 agrees at 10 bases. Germline V gives CDR1 LNHNV, CDR2 YYDKDF (reference sequence). This CDR3 contains 16 residues. V trimming: 0 bases; J trimming: 3 bases; junction bases outside the gene matches: 4. The CDR3 DNA reads TGTGCCACCAGCAGAGATACTAGCGGGAATGAAGAGACCCAGTACTTC. As protein: CATSRDTSGNEETQYF.

CDR3: CASSPGLGAITYEQYF. The CDR3 coding sequence is TGTGCCAGCAGCCCGGGACTAGGAGCTATAACCTACGAGCAGTACTTC. The V and J genes are TRBV5-4 and TRBJ2-7, with 8 bases identical to TRBD2. J lost 2 bases, V lost 4 bases, and 11 bases had no gene match. CDR3 length equals 16 residues. Per the germline V gene, CDR1 is SGHNT and CDR2 is YYREEE (reference sequence).

This clonotype was seen ten or more times. This chain uses TRBV24-1 with TRBJ2-3; 7 nucleotides match TRBD2. This CDR3 spans 16 amino acids. With 0 bases clipped from V and 3 bases from J, the junction kept 5 bases outside the gene matches. Per the germline V gene, CDR1 is KGHDR and CDR2 is SFDVKD. The CDR3 DNA reads as TGTGCCACCAGTGATTTGGCGGGAGTGGCGACAGATACGCAGTATTTT. This codes for CATSDLAGVATDTQYF.

With regard to this clonotype: This could be a read error, since a much larger clone is one nucleotide away. CDR3 coding DNA: TGCAGTGCAGCCTCCGGGATTAGCGGGAGGGCCCACTCCTACAATGAGCAGTTCTTC. Translation: CSAASGISGRAHSYNEQFF. The chain carries TRBV20-1 and TRBJ2-1; TRBD2 matches at 11 bases. The CDR3 contains 19 residues. Trimming removed 6 bases from V and 0 bases from J; junction bases left unmatched: 16. CDR1 is DFQATT, CDR2 SNEGSKA, per germline (reference sequence).

This clonotype was observed a few times. The chain links TRBV2 to TRBJ1-4, with 9 nucleotides matching TRBD1. CDR1 is SNHLY and CDR2 is FYNNEI in the germline V gene. The CDR3 has 16 amino acids. V gave up 7 bases and J gave up 0 bases; unmatched junction bases: 6. This chain's CDR3 is CASTRTGDTTNEKLFF. The CDR3 DNA is TGTGCCAGCACTAGGACAGGGGATACAACTAATGAAAAACTGTTTTTT. The whole variable domain, filled in from reference TRBV2 and TRBJ1-4, reads EPEVTQTPSHQVTQMGQEVILRCVPISNHLYFYWYRQILGQKVEFLVSFYNNEISEKSEIFDDQFSVERPDGSNFTLKIRSTKLEDSAMYFCASTRTGDTTNEKLFFGSGTQLSVL.

This clonotype was seen a handful of times. The CDR3 reads CASSDLPRGTAEAFF. The CDR3 DNA reads TGTGCCAGCAGTGACCTTCCCCGCGGGACAGCCGAAGCTTTCTTT. The rearrangement links TRBV6-1 to TRBJ1-1, with TRBD1 matching over 7 bases. The trim removed 3 bases at V and 8 bases at J, leaving 12 bases unmatched. Germline assignment: CDR1 MNHNS and CDR2 SASEGT. The CDR3 sequence is 15 residues long.

This clonotype has ten or more counts. The chain is built from TRBV9 and TRBJ2-1, with 8 bases identical to TRBD2. CDR1 is SGDLS and CDR2 is YYNGEE in the germline V gene. Trimming cost V 4 bases and J 6 bases; bases outside gene matches: 12. There are 16 residues in the CDR3. CDR3 in amino acids: CASSPSSGAEINEQFF. For the CDR3, the DNA is TGTGCCAGCAGCCCCAGTAGCGGGGCGGAGATCAATGAGCAGTTCTTC. Filled out from reference TRBV9 and TRBJ2-1, the complete variable domain reads DSGVTQTPKHLITATGQRVTLRCSPRSGDLSVYWYQQSLDQGLQFLIQYYNGEERAKGNILERFSAQQFPDLHSELNLSSLELGDSALYFCASSPSSGAEINEQFFGPGTRLTVL.

The rearrangement uses TRBV4-2 and TRBJ2-7; D remains unclear. The germline CDR1 and CDR2 sequences are LGHNA and YNFKEQ. The V and J ends lost 2 bases and 2 bases respectively, with 10 bases between them. The CDR3 loop spans 14 amino acids. The CDR3 protein is CASSQIGEAYEQYF. DNA for the CDR3: TGTGCCAGCAGCCAAATTGGGGAAGCCTACGAGCAGTACTTC.